Reported below is one T cell receptor (beta chain). Its antigen is as yet unknown. The CDR3 is 24 residues long. CDR1 DFQATT and CDR2 SNEGSKA come from the germline V gene (reference sequence). The J segment lost 3 bases and the V segment lost 4 bases, leaving 35 bases of the junction unmatched. One entry per CDR3 protein, called by TCRdb with MiXCR from the multiplex PCR reads. The sample contains about 180,000 distinct CDR3 sequences, roughly 35% of which appear only once. The data originate from a study of breast tumors, draining lymph nodes, adjacent tissues. Regarding the study as a whole: Tumor and nontumor repertoires were significantly more similar in luminal-like than in basal-like breast cancer. Tumor T cell lymph node origin was a supported hypothesis, not proven. Compared with lymph nodes, tumors were less diverse; compared with nontumor tissue, more.

Breast cancer patients provided tissue from their axillary draining lymph nodes. The sample was axillary lymph node tissue. The chain employs TRBV20-1 and TRBJ2-7; TRBD2 aligns across 11 bases. The sequence derives from a female donor with breast cancer. Some clones in this sample may be carry-over from other donors' samples. The CDR3 sequence: CSATFGWDRAGLAGGGRGYYEQYF. Written as DNA, the CDR3 is TGCAGTGCTACATTCGGCTGGGACAGGGCTGGGCTAGCGGGAGGCGGTCGCGGTTACTACGAGCAGTACTTC.